Described below is a single TCR beta chain sequence and its context. In the PCR, 60 Vbeta and 13 Jbeta primers were used. Measured with immunoSEQ multiplex PCR; TCRdb has only the in-frame clones, and not every one. The profile covers about 140,000 clones, with less than 85% appearing a single time and around 9.1% taken by the ten largest. V lost 3 bases to trimming and J lost 3 bases; unmatched junction nucleotides: 5. CDR1 and CDR2 (germline): LNHDA, SQIVND (reference sequence). The CDR3 extends over 14 amino acids. These data originate in a study of cytomegalovirus exposure and HLA in healthy donors.

This clonotype originated in a woman in her 50s in good health and CMV-seropositive. Source material: PBMCs. This chain uses TRBV19 with TRBJ2-7, with 7 nucleotides matching TRBD1. The CDR3 DNA follows: TGTGCCAGTAGTATGACGACAGGGAGCTACGAGCAGTACTTC. Its protein product is CASSMTTGSYEQYF. Filled out from reference TRBV19 and TRBJ2-7, the complete variable domain reads DGGITQSPKYLFRKEGQNVTLSCEQNLNHDAMYWYRQDPGQGLRLIYYSQIVNDFQKGDIAEGYSVSREKKESFPLTVTSAQKNPTAFYLCASSMTTGSYEQYFGPGTRLTVT.